This is a list of T cell receptor beta chains from one sample in a study of blood T cell repertoires in COVID-19. The method was immunoSEQ multiplex PCR; TCRdb's version includes in-frame clones alone and lacks a portion of them. Among 160,000 or so clones, more than 65% were seen once, and the ten largest hold roughly 6%. The sample was PBMCs or T cells enriched from blood (not recorded which). These receptors were collected from a woman aged 40 to 50 with acute COVID-19. Both conserved end residues are part of each CDR3. The order of the fields is CDR3 protein, CDR3 DNA, V gene, clone size, D gene, J gene. The D gene is left open where the match is weak. Clone size is stated in some rows and not others, as once, few, many or a class when expanded.

CDR3aa: CASSLAGGGLNTEAFF; CDR3nt: TGTGCCAGCAGCTTGGCGGGGGGAGGGCTGAACACTGAAGCTTTCTTT; v_gene: TRBV5-4; abundance: NA; d_gene: NA; j_gene: TRBJ1-1
CDR3aa: CAWSLSGNSPLHF; CDR3nt: TGTGCCTGGAGTCTCAGCGGCAATTCACCCCTCCACTTT; v_gene: TRBV30; abundance: NA; d_gene: NA; j_gene: TRBJ1-6
CDR3aa: CASSREHSNQPQHF; CDR3nt: TGTGCCAGCAGTAGGGAGCATAGCAATCAGCCCCAGCATTTT; v_gene: TRBV2; abundance: NA; d_gene: NA; j_gene: TRBJ1-5
CDR3aa: CASSLSIVSSTGELFF; CDR3nt: TGTGCCAGCAGCTTGAGCATTGTTAGTAGTACCGGGGAGCTGTTTTTT; v_gene: TRBV5-6; abundance: NA; d_gene: NA; j_gene: TRBJ2-2
CDR3aa: CASSLWNRASTDTQYF; CDR3nt: TGTGCCAGCAGCTTGTGGAACAGGGCTAGCACAGATACGCAGTATTTT; v_gene: TRBV11-2; abundance: NA; d_gene: NA; j_gene: TRBJ2-3
CDR3aa: CASSGTENTEAFF; CDR3nt: TGTGCCAGTTCTGGGACAGAGAACACTGAAGCTTTCTTT; v_gene: TRBV6-5; abundance: NA; d_gene: TRBD1; j_gene: TRBJ1-1
CDR3aa: CASSQLESTDTQYF; CDR3nt: TGTGCCAGCAGCCAACTGGAGAGCACAGATACGCAGTATTTT; v_gene: TRBV4-2; abundance: NA; d_gene: NA; j_gene: TRBJ2-3
CDR3aa: CASSRKQGGTMNTEAFF; CDR3nt: TGTGCCAGTAGTAGAAAACAGGGGGGGACGATGAACACTGAAGCTTTCTTT; v_gene: TRBV19; abundance: NA; d_gene: TRBD1; j_gene: TRBJ1-1
CDR3aa: CAWSGQVDYNEQFF; CDR3nt: TGTGCCTGGAGTGGACAGGTCGATTACAATGAGCAGTTCTTC; v_gene: TRBV30; abundance: once; d_gene: NA; j_gene: TRBJ2-1
CDR3aa: CASSRPWTGSSGNTIYF; CDR3nt: TGTGCCAGCTCACGGCCTTGGACAGGGAGCTCTGGAAACACCATATATTTT; v_gene: TRBV18; abundance: once; d_gene: TRBD1; j_gene: TRBJ1-3
CDR3aa: CASSLGQGNSPLHF; CDR3nt: TGCGCCAGCAGCTTGGGGCAGGGGAATTCACCCCTCCACTTT; v_gene: TRBV5-1; abundance: NA; d_gene: NA; j_gene: TRBJ1-6
CDR3aa: CASSFLVAATDTQYF; CDR3nt: TGTGCCAGCAGCTTTCTCGTAGCGGCAACAGATACGCAGTATTTT; v_gene: TRBV7-2; abundance: NA; d_gene: NA; j_gene: TRBJ2-3
CDR3aa: CASSLPSLDEQFF; CDR3nt: TGTGCCAGCAGTTTACCTAGCCTGGATGAGCAGTTCTTC; v_gene: TRBV28; abundance: NA; d_gene: NA; j_gene: TRBJ2-1
CDR3aa: CASSPPGAISSGNTIYF; CDR3nt: TGTGCCAGCTCACCCCCTGGGGCGATTTCCTCTGGAAACACCATATATTTT; v_gene: TRBV18; abundance: once; d_gene: NA; j_gene: TRBJ1-3
CDR3aa: CAISEIDSMNTEAFF; CDR3nt: TGTGCCATCAGTGAGATAGACAGCATGAACACTGAAGCTTTCTTT; v_gene: TRBV10-3; abundance: few; d_gene: NA; j_gene: TRBJ1-1
CDR3aa: CASRLVGTLGRYEQYF; CDR3nt: TGTGCAAGTCGCTTAGTCGGGACCCTCGGGAGGTACGAGCAGTACTTC; v_gene: TRBV12-2; abundance: NA; d_gene: NA; j_gene: TRBJ2-7
CDR3aa: CASSHGTVPYEQYF; CDR3nt: TGTGCCAGCAGCCACGGGACTGTCCCCTACGAGCAGTACTTC; v_gene: TRBV7-3; abundance: NA; d_gene: NA; j_gene: TRBJ2-7
CDR3aa: CASSPRGRETQYF; CDR3nt: TGTGCCAGCAGCCCTCGGGGGAGGGAGACCCAGTACTTC; v_gene: TRBV14; abundance: NA; d_gene: NA; j_gene: TRBJ2-5
CDR3aa: CASSVTGDSYNEQFF; CDR3nt: TGTGCCAGCAGCGTTACAGGGGACTCCTACAATGAGCAGTTCTTC; v_gene: TRBV11-3; abundance: NA; d_gene: TRBD1; j_gene: TRBJ2-1
CDR3aa: CASSLILNTEAFF; CDR3nt: TGCGCCAGCAGCTTGATCTTGAACACTGAAGCTTTCTTT; v_gene: TRBV5-1; abundance: once; d_gene: NA; j_gene: TRBJ1-1
CDR3aa: CAISESGIGYGYTF; CDR3nt: TGTGCCATCAGTGAATCAGGGATAGGATATGGCTACACCTTC; v_gene: TRBV10-3; abundance: many; d_gene: NA; j_gene: TRBJ1-2
CDR3aa: CATSLNRGFYGYTF; CDR3nt: TGTGCCACCAGTCTTAACAGGGGATTCTATGGCTACACCTTC; v_gene: TRBV15; abundance: NA; d_gene: TRBD1; j_gene: TRBJ1-2
CDR3aa: CASSFGLAGQETQYF; CDR3nt: TGTGCCAGCAGCTTCGGACTAGCGGGGCAAGAGACCCAGTACTTC; v_gene: TRBV5-5; abundance: NA; d_gene: TRBD2; j_gene: TRBJ2-5
CDR3aa: CASSQEDRLYSGNTIYF; CDR3nt: TGCGCCAGCAGCCAAGAAGACAGACTTTACTCTGGAAACACCATATATTTT; v_gene: TRBV4-1; abundance: NA; d_gene: NA; j_gene: TRBJ1-3
CDR3aa: CASSQILLTGDYGYTF; CDR3nt: TGTGCCAGCAGCCAAATCCTTTTGACAGGGGACTATGGCTACACCTTC; v_gene: TRBV7-9; abundance: once; d_gene: TRBD1; j_gene: TRBJ1-2
CDR3aa: CASKGLAGWEETQYF; CDR3nt: TGTGCCAGCAAGGGACTAGCGGGATGGGAAGAGACCCAGTACTTC; v_gene: TRBV2; abundance: NA; d_gene: TRBD2; j_gene: TRBJ2-5
CDR3aa: CASAPVGVGNTIYF; CDR3nt: TGTGCCAGCGCCCCTGTAGGGGTCGGAAACACCATATATTTT; v_gene: TRBV2; abundance: once; d_gene: NA; j_gene: TRBJ1-3
CDR3aa: CASSPAEGAQETQYF; CDR3nt: TGTGCCAGCAGCCCGGCGGAGGGAGCCCAAGAGACCCAGTACTTC; v_gene: TRBV7-9; abundance: once; d_gene: NA; j_gene: TRBJ2-5
CDR3aa: CSVALGPYEQYF; CDR3nt: TGCAGCGTTGCACTGGGGCCCTACGAGCAGTACTTC; v_gene: TRBV29-1; abundance: NA; d_gene: NA; j_gene: TRBJ2-7
CDR3aa: CASSLRDRGTGELFF; CDR3nt: TGTGCCAGCAGTTTAAGGGACAGGGGCACCGGGGAGCTGTTTTTT; v_gene: TRBV27; abundance: NA; d_gene: TRBD1; j_gene: TRBJ2-2
CDR3aa: CASIHRGLGYGYTF; CDR3nt: TGTGCCAGTATTCACAGGGGGCTCGGCTATGGCTACACCTTC; v_gene: TRBV19; abundance: NA; d_gene: TRBD1; j_gene: TRBJ1-2
CDR3aa: CASSFTDRDEQYF; CDR3nt: TGCGCCAGCAGCTTCACTGACAGGGACGAGCAGTACTTC; v_gene: TRBV5-1; abundance: NA; d_gene: TRBD1; j_gene: TRBJ2-7
CDR3aa: CATSNSLASSTDTQYF; CDR3nt: TGTGCCACCAGTAATTCACTAGCGTCTAGCACAGATACGCAGTATTTT; v_gene: TRBV24-1; abundance: NA; d_gene: TRBD2; j_gene: TRBJ2-3
CDR3aa: CASSQLPPFLSVSYNEQFF; CDR3nt: TGCGCCAGCAGCCAACTCCCACCGTTCCTTAGCGTCTCCTACAATGAGCAGTTCTTC; v_gene: TRBV4-1; abundance: NA; d_gene: NA; j_gene: TRBJ2-1
CDR3aa: CASSPSFYNEQFF; CDR3nt: TGTGCCAGCAGTCCTAGTTTCTACAATGAGCAGTTCTTC; v_gene: TRBV6-6; abundance: NA; d_gene: NA; j_gene: TRBJ2-1
CDR3aa: CASSSGQGMNTEAFF; CDR3nt: TGCGCCAGCAGCTCAGGACAGGGGATGAACACTGAAGCTTTCTTT; v_gene: TRBV5-1; abundance: NA; d_gene: TRBD1; j_gene: TRBJ1-1
CDR3aa: CASSRGTGSYGYTF; CDR3nt: TGTGCCAGTAGCCGAGGGACAGGGAGCTATGGCTACACCTTC; v_gene: TRBV19; abundance: NA; d_gene: TRBD1; j_gene: TRBJ1-2
CDR3aa: CASRERASYNEQFF; CDR3nt: TGTGCCAGCAGAGAGCGGGCGTCCTACAATGAGCAGTTCTTC; v_gene: TRBV6-5; abundance: few; d_gene: NA; j_gene: TRBJ2-1
CDR3aa: CASSRTGRTGELFF; CDR3nt: TGCGCCAGCAGCCGGACAGGGCGCACCGGGGAGCTGTTTTTT; v_gene: TRBV5-1; abundance: NA; d_gene: TRBD1; j_gene: TRBJ2-2
CDR3aa: CASSLFLGGYTF; CDR3nt: TGTGCCAGCAGCTTATTTCTGGGCGGCTACACCTTC; v_gene: TRBV11-3; abundance: NA; d_gene: NA; j_gene: TRBJ1-2
CDR3aa: CASSLEAGGMGTQYF; CDR3nt: TGCGCCAGCAGCTTGGAAGCGGGAGGGATGGGGACCCAGTACTTC; v_gene: TRBV5-1; abundance: NA; d_gene: TRBD2; j_gene: TRBJ2-5
CDR3aa: CASSLPVADTQYF; CDR3nt: TGTGCCAGCTCACTGCCAGTCGCAGATACGCAGTATTTT; v_gene: TRBV18; abundance: once; d_gene: NA; j_gene: TRBJ2-3
CDR3aa: CASSQEGTGKYF; CDR3nt: TGCGCCAGCAGCCAAGAGGGGACAGGGAAATACTTC; v_gene: TRBV4-1; abundance: NA; d_gene: TRBD1; j_gene: TRBJ2-5
CDR3aa: CASRRQLGGAEAFF; CDR3nt: TGTGCAAGTCGCCGACAGTTAGGGGGAGCTGAAGCTTTCTTT; v_gene: TRBV12-2; abundance: NA; d_gene: NA; j_gene: TRBJ1-1
CDR3aa: CASSYRTGPQDQPQHF; CDR3nt: TGTGCCAGCAGTTACCGTACTGGGCCACAGGATCAGCCCCAGCATTTT; v_gene: TRBV6-5; abundance: NA; d_gene: NA; j_gene: TRBJ1-5
CDR3aa: CASRARDRLGETQYF; CDR3nt: TGTGCCAGCAGGGCTCGGGACAGGCTGGGGGAGACCCAGTACTTC; v_gene: TRBV2; abundance: NA; d_gene: TRBD1; j_gene: TRBJ2-5
CDR3aa: CASSPGTANTEAFF; CDR3nt: TGTGCCAGTAGTCCTGGGACAGCGAACACTGAAGCTTTCTTT; v_gene: TRBV19; abundance: NA; d_gene: TRBD1; j_gene: TRBJ1-1
CDR3aa: CASSPAVQLYGYTF; CDR3nt: TGCGCCAGCAGCCCGGCGGTTCAGCTCTATGGCTACACCTTC; v_gene: TRBV5-1; abundance: NA; d_gene: NA; j_gene: TRBJ1-2
CDR3aa: CASSIGNRRHGYTF; CDR3nt: TGTGCCAGTAGTATAGGGAACAGGCGCCATGGCTACACCTTC; v_gene: TRBV19; abundance: NA; d_gene: NA; j_gene: TRBJ1-2
CDR3aa: CASTSLGTGAEQYF; CDR3nt: TGCGCCAGCACCTCGCTGGGTACAGGAGCCGAGCAGTACTTC; v_gene: TRBV5-1; abundance: few; d_gene: NA; j_gene: TRBJ2-7
CDR3aa: CAINAGTSNEQFF; CDR3nt: TGTGCCATCAACGCCGGGACTAGCAATGAGCAGTTCTTC; v_gene: TRBV10-3; abundance: NA; d_gene: TRBD2; j_gene: TRBJ2-1
CDR3aa: CASSQDGAPRSGNTIYF; CDR3nt: TGTGCCAGCAGCCAAGACGGAGCACCGCGTTCTGGAAACACCATATATTTT; v_gene: TRBV3-1/TRBV3-2; abundance: NA; d_gene: NA; j_gene: TRBJ1-3
CDR3aa: CASSGDRGPYEQYF; CDR3nt: TGTGCCAGCAGCGGTGACAGGGGACCCTACGAGCAGTACTTC; v_gene: TRBV5-5; abundance: NA; d_gene: TRBD1; j_gene: TRBJ2-7
CDR3aa: CASSYRGGETQYF; CDR3nt: TGTGCCAGCAGTTACAGGGGGGGGGAGACCCAGTACTTC; v_gene: TRBV2; abundance: once; d_gene: NA; j_gene: TRBJ2-5